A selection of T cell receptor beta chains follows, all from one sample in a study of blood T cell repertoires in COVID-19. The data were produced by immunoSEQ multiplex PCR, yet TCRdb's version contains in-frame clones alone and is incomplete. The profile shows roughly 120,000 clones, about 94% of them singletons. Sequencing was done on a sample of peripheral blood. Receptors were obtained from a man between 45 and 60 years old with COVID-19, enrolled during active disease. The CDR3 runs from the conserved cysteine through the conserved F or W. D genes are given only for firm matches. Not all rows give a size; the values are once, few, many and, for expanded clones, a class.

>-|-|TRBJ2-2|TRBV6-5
CASMAAVNTGELFF
TGTGCCAGCATGGCCGCCGTGAACACCGGGGAGCTGTTTTTT
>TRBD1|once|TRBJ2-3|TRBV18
CASSPRDRKTTDTQYF
TGTGCCAGCTCACCCCGGGACAGGAAGACCACAGATACGCAGTATTTT
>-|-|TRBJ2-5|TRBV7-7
CASSTGGGETQYF
TGTGCTAGCAGCACCGGGGGTGGAGAGACCCAGTACTTC
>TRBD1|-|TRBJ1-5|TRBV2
CASSSDRGRQPQHF
TGTGCCAGCAGTTCGGACAGGGGGCGGCAGCCCCAGCATTTT
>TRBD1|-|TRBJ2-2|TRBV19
CASSRQGAVKTGELFF
TGTGCCAGTAGTAGACAGGGGGCAGTGAAGACCGGGGAGCTGTTTTTT
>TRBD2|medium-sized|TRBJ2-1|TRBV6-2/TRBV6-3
CASSPSGDYNEQFF
TGTGCCAGCAGCCCTAGCGGGGACTACAATGAGCAGTTCTTC
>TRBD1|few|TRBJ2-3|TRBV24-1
CATGGADTQYF
TGTGCCACAGGGGGCGCAGATACGCAGTATTTT
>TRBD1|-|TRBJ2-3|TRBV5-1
CASSSTGWQDTQYF
TGCGCCAGCAGCTCGACAGGGTGGCAAGATACGCAGTATTTT
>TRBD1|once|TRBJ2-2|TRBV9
CASSVWTGENTGELFF
TGTGCCAGCAGCGTATGGACAGGGGAGAACACCGGGGAGCTGTTTTTT
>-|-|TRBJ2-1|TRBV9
CASSASGTAYNEQFF
TGTGCCAGCAGCGCATCCGGGACTGCCTACAATGAGCAGTTCTTC
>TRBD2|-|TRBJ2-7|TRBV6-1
CASSKAGAGYEQYF
TGTGCCAGCAGTAAAGCGGGAGCCGGTTACGAGCAGTACTTC
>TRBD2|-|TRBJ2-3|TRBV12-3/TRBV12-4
CASSSSGSDTQYF
TGTGCCAGCAGTTCGAGCGGGAGTGATACGCAGTATTTT
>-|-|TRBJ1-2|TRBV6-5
CASSRFRADGYTF
TGTGCCAGCAGTAGATTCAGGGCAGACGGCTACACCTTC
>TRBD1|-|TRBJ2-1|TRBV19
CASSIFMDRVSEQFF
TGTGCCAGTAGTATTTTTATGGACAGGGTCAGTGAGCAGTTCTTC
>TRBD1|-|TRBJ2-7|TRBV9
CASSAAGQDSYEQYF
TGTGCCAGCAGCGCGGCGGGACAGGACTCCTACGAGCAGTACTTC
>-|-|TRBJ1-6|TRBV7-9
CASSDTTGNSPLHF
TGTGCCAGCAGCGACACGACAGGAAATTCACCCCTCCACTTT
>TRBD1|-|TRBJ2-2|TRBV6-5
CASSRGQGLTGELFF
TGTGCCAGCAGCAGGGGACAGGGGTTAACCGGGGAGCTGTTTTTT
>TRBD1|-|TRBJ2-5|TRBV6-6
CASSQGQRETQYF
TGTGCCAGCAGCCAGGGACAGAGGGAGACCCAGTACTTC
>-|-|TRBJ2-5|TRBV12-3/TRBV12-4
CASSLQDQETQYF
TGTGCCAGCAGTTTACAGGACCAAGAGACCCAGTACTTC
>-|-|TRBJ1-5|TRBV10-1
CASSEGPAGHSNQPQHF
TGCGCCAGCAGTGAGGGCCCCGCGGGGCATAGCAATCAGCCCCAGCATTTT
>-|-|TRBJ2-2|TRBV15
CATSRAGPGELFF
TGTGCCACCAGCAGGGCAGGGCCCGGGGAGCTGTTTTTT
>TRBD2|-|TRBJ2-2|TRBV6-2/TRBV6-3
CASSYGGLAGGNTGELFF
TGTGCCAGCAGTTATGGGGGACTAGCGGGAGGGAACACCGGGGAGCTGTTTTTT
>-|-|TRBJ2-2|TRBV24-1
CATSDLGTNTGELFF
TGTGCCACCAGTGATTTGGGGACAAACACCGGGGAGCTGTTTTTT
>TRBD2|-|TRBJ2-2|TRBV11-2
CASSLSPGGPATGELFF
TGTGCCAGCAGCTTATCCCCGGGAGGGCCGGCCACCGGGGAGCTGTTTTTT
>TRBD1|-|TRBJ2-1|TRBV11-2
CASSTPGQMNEQFF
TGTGCCAGCAGCACTCCGGGACAGATGAATGAGCAGTTCTTC
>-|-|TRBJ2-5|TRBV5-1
CASSLGSQETQYF
TGCGCCAGCAGCTTGGGCAGCCAAGAGACCCAGTACTTC
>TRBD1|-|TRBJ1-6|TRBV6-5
CASSPRSGGGSPLHF
TGTGCCAGCAGTCCCCGTTCAGGGGGCGGTTCACCCCTCCACTTT